The TCR beta chain under discussion was sequenced for a study of T cell changes during pregnancy in multiple sclerosis. The table lists this clone with a count of one. Method: immunoSEQ multiplex PCR; TCRdb's copy keeps in-frame clones and lacks some. The data show over 45,000 clones, approximately 90% seen once. Trimming at V came to 0 bases and at J to 5 bases, leaving 6 bases not matched to a gene. This CDR3 has 15 amino acids. The germline V gene has CDR1 LGHNT and CDR2 FRNRAP. Sequenced material: CD4+ T cells from peripheral blood mononuclear cells, taken after pregnancy. The sequence derives from a female donor with multiple sclerosis, enrolled in a pregnancy study. This rearrangement joins TRBV12-5 to TRBJ2-7, with TRBD2 matching 8 bases. This CDR3 reads CASGLVLGRADEQYF. CDR3 in DNA: TGTGCTAGTGGTTTGGTACTCGGGAGGGCCGACGAGCAGTACTTC. The whole variable domain, filled in from reference TRBV12-5 and TRBJ2-7, reads DARVTQTPRHKVTEMGQEVTMRCQPILGHNTVFWYRQTMMQGLELLAYFRNRAPLDDSGMPKDRFSAEMPDATLATLKIQPSEPRDSAVYFCASGLVLGRADEQYFGPGTRLTVT.